This TCR beta chain emerged from a study of identical twins. As for this clonotype: Its matching antigen is unknown.

Notes on the study in general: There were fewer insertions in abundant cord blood beta clonotypes, but memory repertoires showed no such pattern.

Through template switching, a universal primer site was introduced, and the cDNA contained unique molecular identifiers. MiXCR, applied by TCRdb to the 5' RACE reads, yields one record per CDR3 protein. The table lists around 1.7 million distinct CDR3 sequences, around 33% of them singletons, with around 0.25% in the top ten. All donors were healthy Caucasians. The CDR3 runs to 16 residues. Germline-derived CDR1 and CDR2 are MDHEN and SYDVKM. Trimming took 3 bases from V and 4 from J, leaving 15 bases between them. The TCR comes from a newborn girl in good health. The sample comprised cord blood. The chain recombines TRBV28 with TRBJ2-2; TRBD2 is a possible D gene (5 bases). This CDR3 is CASSFSNGMSTGELFF. In nucleotides, the CDR3 is TGTGCCAGCAGTTTTTCGAACGGGATGAGCACCGGGGAGCTGTTTTTT. Complete variable domain (other parts from reference TRBV28 and TRBJ2-2): DVKVTQSSRYLVKRTGEKVFLECVQDMDHENMFWYRQDPGLGLRLIYFSYDVKMKEKGDIPEGYSVSREKKERFSLILESASTNQTSMYLCASSFSNGMSTGELFFGEGSRLTVL.